Listed here is a single TCR beta chain. No antigen is known for it. Germline CDR1 reads MNHEY; CDR2 reads SVGAGI. The CDR3 runs to 12 residues. Trimming took off 6 bases at V and 6 bases at J, with 11 bases between the two ends. This entry belongs to a study of PD-1 blockade in classical Hodgkin lymphoma. Findings and limits, study-wide: The origin of the repertoire differences remains undefined, with disease activity or prior therapy as possible causes.

Some clones are missing from TCRdb's copy, which holds only in-frame ones; the method was immunoSEQ multiplex PCR. The table includes 25,000 to 30,000 clones, 70% to 80% detected once. The time point: cycle 4 day 1 (C4D1), after 6 weeks of nivolumab. The patients all showed relapse after autologous stem cell transplantation, while their brentuximab vedotin exposure varied. Researchers used magnetic negative selection to pull out pure CD4+ T cells from thawed PBMCs. The source material was CD4+ T cells from blood, sampled before the fourth cycle of nivolumab. The clonotype was recovered from a human donor with classical Hodgkin lymphoma. V is TRBV6-5 and J is TRBJ1-1, with D perhaps matching TRBD1 (5 bases). The CDR3 loop is CASSFRGAEAFF. The CDR3 coding sequence is TGTGCCAGCAGCTTTAGGGGAGCTGAAGCTTTCTTT.